This T cell receptor (beta chain) was captured in a study of cytomegalovirus exposure and HLA in healthy donors. Study-level points and caveats: Altogether, about 160 TCR beta chains were recorded as cytomegalovirus-associated. In an earlier analysis, about 87% or about 30%: the productive usage of most TCR beta V segments.

Trimming pared 1 base from V and 6 bases from J, leaving 6 bases between. The CDR3 runs 13 residues. Per germline, CDR1 LGHNA and CDR2 YSLEER. As regards this clone: What it binds is unknown.

The PCR used 60 Vbeta and 13 Jbeta primers. TCRdb keeps only in-frame clones here, not all; method: immunoSEQ multiplex PCR. The table lists 140,000 or so clones, 80% of them singletons. The chain uses TRBV4-3 and TRBJ2-2; TRBD1 might be the D (5 bases). The sample comprised PBMCs. This TCR was recovered from a man aged 40-49 years in good health and CMV-seronegative. The chain's CDR3 is CASSQVGPGELFF. Here the CDR3 DNA reads TGCGCCAGCAGCCAAGTGGGGCCCGGGGAGCTGTTTTTT.